These T cell receptor beta chains were read from a single sample in a study of CD8 T cells in ankylosing spondylitis. Via MiXCR, TCRdb re-called the 5' RACE reads, giving one row per CDR3 protein. Here the sample spans 130,000 to 150,000 distinct CDR3 sequences, approximately 8.4% being singletons. What was sequenced was synovial fluid, either unsorted or a sorted T cell fraction (not recorded which). The receptors were sampled from a male donor with ankylosing spondylitis. The CDR3 runs from the conserved cysteine through the conserved F or W. The D gene is left open where the match is weak. The size field is filled for only some rows; it gives once, few, many or a size class.

j_gene: TRBJ2-7
d_gene: TRBD2
v_gene: TRBV4-3
abundance: few
CDR3aa: CASSQERAGLSYEQYF
CDR3nt: TGCGCCAGCAGCCAAGAAAGAGCGGGACTTTCCTACGAGCAGTACTTC

j_gene: TRBJ2-3
d_gene: -
v_gene: TRBV20-1
abundance: few
CDR3aa: CSAIRTQGDTQYF
CDR3nt: TGCAGTGCTATCCGAACCCAGGGGGATACGCAGTATTTT

j_gene: TRBJ2-7
d_gene: -
v_gene: TRBV7-9
abundance: many
CDR3aa: CASSLWGGDEQYF
CDR3nt: TGTGCCAGCAGCTTATGGGGGGGCGACGAGCAGTACTTC

j_gene: TRBJ1-1
d_gene: -
v_gene: TRBV12-3/TRBV12-4
abundance: few
CDR3aa: CASSFTSNTEAFF
CDR3nt: TGTGCCAGCAGTTTTACCAGTAACACTGAAGCTTTCTTT

j_gene: TRBJ1-6
d_gene: TRBD1
v_gene: TRBV25-1
abundance: few
CDR3aa: CASSDSGQGNSPLHF
CDR3nt: TGTGCCAGCAGTGATTCGGGACAGGGGAATTCACCCCTCCACTTT

j_gene: TRBJ1-1
d_gene: TRBD1
v_gene: TRBV7-2
abundance: few
CDR3aa: CASSFPDRGRLAFF
CDR3nt: TGTGCCAGCAGCTTCCCGGACAGGGGGCGTTTAGCTTTCTTT

j_gene: TRBJ1-2
d_gene: -
v_gene: TRBV12-3/TRBV12-4
abundance: many
CDR3aa: CASSFASGGRIYGYTF
CDR3nt: TGTGCCAGCAGTTTTGCCTCCGGGGGCAGAATCTATGGCTACACCTTC

j_gene: TRBJ1-5
d_gene: -
v_gene: TRBV10-1
abundance: many
CDR3aa: CASSESNGTPQHF
CDR3nt: TGCGCCAGCAGTGAGTCGAATGGGACACCCCAGCATTTT

j_gene: TRBJ1-2
d_gene: -
v_gene: TRBV5-1
abundance: few
CDR3aa: CASSSAGYGYTF
CDR3nt: TGCGCCAGCAGTTCGGCCGGCTATGGCTACACCTTC

j_gene: TRBJ1-1
d_gene: -
v_gene: TRBV20-1
abundance: many
CDR3aa: CSARVFLRNTEAFF
CDR3nt: TGCAGTGCTAGAGTCTTCCTTCGGAACACTGAAGCTTTCTTT

j_gene: TRBJ1-4
d_gene: -
v_gene: TRBV7-2
abundance: few
CDR3aa: CASSTRETEKLFF
CDR3nt: TGTGCCAGCAGCACCCGGGAAACTGAAAAACTGTTTTTT

j_gene: TRBJ2-5
d_gene: -
v_gene: TRBV20-1
abundance: many
CDR3aa: CSARDPSHEIAEETQYF
CDR3nt: TGCAGTGCTAGAGACCCGTCCCATGAAATAGCGGAAGAGACCCAGTACTTC

j_gene: TRBJ2-3
d_gene: -
v_gene: TRBV4-1
abundance: many
CDR3aa: CASSLEGFPDTQYF
CDR3nt: TGCGCCAGCAGCCTCGAAGGGTTCCCAGATACGCAGTATTTT

j_gene: TRBJ2-1
d_gene: -
v_gene: TRBV7-2
abundance: many
CDR3aa: CASSLARDNEQFF
CDR3nt: TGTGCCAGCAGCTTAGCCCGGGACAATGAGCAGTTCTTC

j_gene: TRBJ2-1
d_gene: -
v_gene: TRBV12-5
abundance: -
CDR3aa: CASGRRDHEQFF
CDR3nt: TGTGCTAGTGGCCGTAGGGATCATGAGCAGTTCTTC

j_gene: TRBJ2-7
d_gene: TRBD2
v_gene: TRBV7-2
abundance: -
CDR3aa: CASSSRLAGGSYEQYF
CDR3nt: TGTGCCAGCAGCTCGCGACTAGCGGGAGGGTCCTACGAGCAGTACTTC

j_gene: TRBJ1-2
d_gene: -
v_gene: TRBV7-9
abundance: many
CDR3aa: CASSLEGRSRGYTF
CDR3nt: TGTGCCAGCAGCTTAGAGGGCAGGTCGAGAGGCTACACCTTC

j_gene: TRBJ1-6
d_gene: -
v_gene: TRBV18
abundance: -
CDR3aa: CASSPQGHNSPLHF
CDR3nt: TGTGCCAGCTCACCACAGGGTCATAATTCACCCCTCCACTTT

j_gene: TRBJ2-1
d_gene: TRBD1
v_gene: TRBV18
abundance: many
CDR3aa: CASSQTLLRTGLNNEQFF
CDR3nt: TGTGCCAGCTCACAAACCCTTCTTCGGACAGGGCTCAACAATGAGCAGTTCTTC

j_gene: TRBJ2-3
d_gene: TRBD2
v_gene: TRBV5-6
abundance: few
CDR3aa: CASSFIAGGVTDTQYF
CDR3nt: TGTGCCAGCAGCTTCATAGCGGGGGGAGTCACAGATACGCAGTATTTT

j_gene: TRBJ2-7
d_gene: -
v_gene: TRBV12-3/TRBV12-4
abundance: -
CDR3aa: CASSSSQGRYEQYF
CDR3nt: TGTGCCAGCAGTTCTAGTCAGGGAAGGTACGAGCAGTACTTC

j_gene: TRBJ1-1
d_gene: -
v_gene: TRBV7-9
abundance: few
CDR3aa: CASSQRGTEAFF
CDR3nt: TGTGCCAGCAGCCAAAGGGGGACTGAAGCTTTCTTT

j_gene: TRBJ1-4
d_gene: -
v_gene: TRBV5-5
abundance: many
CDR3aa: CASSLGGEGEKLFF
CDR3nt: TGTGCCAGCAGCTTGGGAGGGGAAGGCGAAAAACTGTTTTTT

j_gene: TRBJ1-2
d_gene: TRBD1
v_gene: TRBV28
abundance: many
CDR3aa: CASSFLRVVSGGSYGYTF
CDR3nt: TGTGCCAGCAGTTTTTTACGAGTTGTATCAGGGGGAAGCTATGGCTACACCTTC

j_gene: TRBJ2-2
d_gene: TRBD2
v_gene: TRBV5-1
abundance: few
CDR3aa: CASSSGSGSPFSGTNTGELFF
CDR3nt: TGCGCCAGCAGCTCCGGGTCGGGGTCCCCCTTTAGCGGGACGAACACCGGGGAGCTGTTTTTT

j_gene: TRBJ2-5
d_gene: -
v_gene: TRBV4-3
abundance: few
CDR3aa: CASSQALALKTQYF
CDR3nt: TGCGCCAGCAGCCAAGCCCTAGCGCTGAAGACCCAGTACTTC

j_gene: TRBJ1-1
d_gene: -
v_gene: TRBV20-1
abundance: many
CDR3aa: CSAKEGTVEAFF
CDR3nt: TGCAGTGCTAAAGAGGGGACGGTTGAAGCTTTCTTT

j_gene: TRBJ2-1
d_gene: TRBD2
v_gene: TRBV7-2
abundance: many
CDR3aa: CASKNGLAGENEQFF
CDR3nt: TGTGCCAGCAAAAACGGTCTAGCGGGAGAGAATGAGCAGTTCTTC

j_gene: TRBJ2-1
d_gene: TRBD2
v_gene: TRBV20-1
abundance: -
CDR3aa: CSAPEPSGVYNEQFF
CDR3nt: TGCAGTGCTCCCGAACCGAGCGGGGTGTACAATGAGCAGTTCTTC

j_gene: TRBJ2-2
d_gene: -
v_gene: TRBV5-1
abundance: many
CDR3aa: CASSLGGLLNTGELFF
CDR3nt: TGCGCCAGCAGCTTGGGGGGACTTCTGAACACCGGGGAGCTGTTTTTT

j_gene: TRBJ1-1
d_gene: -
v_gene: TRBV6-2/TRBV6-3
abundance: -
CDR3aa: CASSYSSTEAFF
CDR3nt: TGTGCCAGCAGTTACTCGTCCACTGAAGCTTTCTTT

j_gene: TRBJ1-2
d_gene: -
v_gene: TRBV12-3/TRBV12-4
abundance: few
CDR3aa: CASSNRENYGYTF
CDR3nt: TGTGCCAGCAGCAATAGGGAGAACTATGGCTACACCTTC

j_gene: TRBJ1-3
d_gene: -
v_gene: TRBV6-2/TRBV6-3
abundance: many
CDR3aa: CASSYPSSGRISGNTIYF
CDR3nt: TGTGCCAGCAGTTACCCTTCTTCGGGGCGAATCTCTGGAAACACCATATATTTT

j_gene: TRBJ2-7
d_gene: -
v_gene: TRBV5-1
abundance: -
CDR3aa: CASSLSRGGGGEQYF
CDR3nt: TGCGCCAGCAGCTTGTCGCGCGGAGGGGGCGGCGAGCAGTACTTC

j_gene: TRBJ1-5
d_gene: -
v_gene: TRBV20-1
abundance: many
CDR3aa: CSATHGTVNQPQHF
CDR3nt: TGCAGTGCCACTCACGGGACGGTGAATCAGCCCCAGCATTTT

j_gene: TRBJ2-1
d_gene: TRBD2
v_gene: TRBV4-1
abundance: many
CDR3aa: CASRTGLAGDNEQFF
CDR3nt: TGCGCCAGCAGAACCGGACTAGCGGGAGACAATGAGCAGTTCTTC

j_gene: TRBJ1-6
d_gene: TRBD1
v_gene: TRBV4-3
abundance: many
CDR3aa: CASSQEWGQGASNSPLHF
CDR3nt: TGCGCCAGCAGCCAAGAGTGGGGACAGGGGGCGTCTAATTCACCCCTCCACTTT

j_gene: TRBJ1-2
d_gene: -
v_gene: TRBV20-1
abundance: many
CDR3aa: CGGEENYGYTF
CDR3nt: TGCGGGGGGGAGGAAAACTATGGCTACACCTTC

j_gene: TRBJ1-4
d_gene: -
v_gene: TRBV5-1
abundance: many
CDR3aa: CASSLDPGEKLFF
CDR3nt: TGCGCCAGCAGCTTGGACCCCGGGGAAAAACTGTTTTTT

j_gene: TRBJ1-1
d_gene: -
v_gene: TRBV20-1
abundance: few
CDR3aa: CSASYRGNTEAFF
CDR3nt: TGCAGTGCTAGTTATAGGGGGAACACTGAAGCTTTCTTT

j_gene: TRBJ2-2
d_gene: -
v_gene: TRBV9
abundance: -
CDR3aa: CASSVGEGGHLNTGELFF
CDR3nt: TGTGCCAGCAGCGTAGGAGAAGGGGGACACTTAAACACCGGGGAGCTGTTTTTT